Below, one TCR beta chain is given with its context. Its antigen is undetermined. The method was immunoSEQ multiplex PCR; TCRdb's version includes in-frame clones alone and lacks a portion of them. Of about 2.2 million clones in the sample, about 94% are singletons; the top ten hold around 1.7%. The data were obtained in a study of shared clonotypes between healthy human individuals. Study-level information: A few men and a couple of women, aged 18 to 49, were donors. General study points: Estimated richness was generally greater in naive than memory subsets. What rarefaction showed was incomplete sorted-subset sequencing despite large depth. In contrast to clonotypes shared by all four donors, non-shared clonotypes had lower generation probabilities.

The CDR3 is made up of 14 amino acids. V gave up 8 bases and J gave up 2 bases; unmatched junction bases: 3. Germline CDR1 and CDR2: MNHEY and SMNVEV (reference sequence). Naive CD8 cells, CD45RO-negative and positively selected for CCR7, excluded terminally differentiated effector memory CD45RA+ cells. This clonotype originated in a man aged 18 to 30 in good health. Some clones in this sample may be carry-over from other donors' samples. V is TRBV27 and J is TRBJ1-6; 7 nucleotides align to TRBD1. Sequencing was done on a sample of naive CD8+ T cells from PBMCs. Here the CDR3 DNA reads TGTGCCAGCCGGACAGGTCCCTATAATTCACCCCTCCACTTT. It encodes CASRTGPYNSPLHF.